The 13 T cell receptor beta chains in this list originate from one sample, sequenced in a study of CD8+ T cells in alopecia areata (dated by TCRdb to 2017 to 2018). Sample time point, as interpreted from the label and publication: around 22 weeks on oral tofacitinib. Read against the paper, the sample's treatment or condition label means: oral pan-JAK inhibitor, 5-10 mg twice daily. The protocol used for the library was the immunoSEQ multiplex PCR assay. For TCR sequencing, RNA was extracted from every sample and reverse transcribed into cDNA to serve as template. TCRdb retrieved this table from immuneACCESS and kept in-frame rearrangements only. Not all clones are present; in checked studies, unresolved V genes account for under half, and no reason is known for the remainder. The sample has 150,000 to 200,000 clones on record, over 55% of them singletons. Approximately 0.97% of the sample rests with the top ten.

This specimen was CD4+ T cells sorted from blood, taken at week 24, from a patient treated with tofacitinib. The receptors derive from a human donor with alopecia areata.

This sequence joins TRBV19 and TRBJ1-1; a possible D gene is TRBD1 (5 bases). Germline lookup yields CDR1 LNHDA and CDR2 SQIVND (reference sequence). This CDR3 spans 16 amino acids. V dropped 5 bases and J dropped 1 base, with 17 bases sitting between them. The CDR3 sequence: CASSSTDTTSNTEAFF. CDR3 nucleotides: TGTGCCAGTAGTTCGACAGACACTACCTCGAACACTGAAGCTTTCTTT.

The gene calls are TRBV29-1 and TRBJ2-5; 7 bases line up with TRBD2. CDR3 length: 14 amino acids. The junction had 12 bases not matched to a gene; V was cut back by 6 bases and J by 5 bases. Germline loops: CDR1 SQVTM, CDR2 ANQGSEA. The CDR3 reads CSVGSGAISETQYF. As DNA, the CDR3 is TGCAGCGTCGGCAGCGGGGCCATCTCGGAGACCCAGTACTTC.

This clone was recorded a few times. The chain carries TRBV6-5 and TRBJ1-1; D call uncertain. Germline assignment: CDR1 MNHEY and CDR2 SVGAGI. The CDR3 is 13 amino acids. V was shortened by 7 bases and J by 1 base, with 10 bases between the two germline ends. The CDR3 protein is CASNGAGNTEAFF. The CDR3 coding sequence is TGTGCCAGCAACGGTGCCGGGAACACTGAAGCTTTCTTT.

The J gene is TRBJ2-3, the V gene TRBV2, with D perhaps being TRBD1 or TRBD2 (6 bases each). V was trimmed by 11 bases and J by 3 bases, leaving 15 bases between them. This CDR3 contains 13 residues. Germline loops: CDR1 SNHLY, CDR2 FYNNEI. The CDR3 reads CAPSRGRTDTQYF. As DNA, the CDR3 is TGTGCCCCTAGTAGGGGGAGGACAGATACGCAGTATTTT.

This rearrangement joins TRBV2 to TRBJ1-2, with D maybe TRBD1 (6 bases). The germline CDR1 and CDR2 sequences are SNHLY and FYNNEI. The CDR3 length is 13 residues. V lost 4 bases and J lost 7, with 13 bases in between. CDR3 in DNA: TGTGCCAGCAGTGTTGGCAGGGGATCTGGCTACACCTTC. This sequence encodes CASSVGRGSGYTF. The variable domain in full, completed from reference TRBV2 and TRBJ1-2, reads EPEVTQTPSHQVTQMGQEVILRCVPISNHLYFYWYRQILGQKVEFLVSFYNNEISEKSEIFDDQFSVERPDGSNFTLKIRSTKLEDSAMYFCASSVGRGSGYTFGSGTRLTVV.

This chain links TRBV6-5 with TRBJ2-7, with D perhaps matching TRBD1 or TRBD2 (5 bases each). Trimming pared 6 bases from V and 2 bases from J, leaving 17 bases between. The germline V gene encodes CDR1 MNHEY and CDR2 SVGAGI. The CDR3 sequence is 15 residues long. The CDR3 here is CASRLAVTGAYEQYF. CDR3 bases: TGTGCCAGCAGGCTAGCTGTTACAGGAGCCTACGAGCAGTACTTC.

DNA of the CDR3: TGCAGCGTCCCCCCCGCGGGGGCCGGAGATACGCAGTATTTT. It is translated as CSVPPAGAGDTQYF. V usage is TRBV29-1 and J usage is TRBJ2-3; D may be TRBD2 (7 bases). Germline CDR1 SQVTM, CDR2 ANQGSEA. This CDR3 has 14 residues. Trimming removed 6 bases from V and 5 bases from J, with 18 bases in between.

This chain joins TRBV5-5 and TRBJ2-1; TRBD2 aligns across 7 bases. This CDR3 is 18 amino acids long. Germline trimming cut 3 bases from V and 1 base from J; bases unmatched to any gene: 13. Germline V gene lookup returns CDR1 SGHKS and CDR2 YYEKEE (reference sequence). As DNA, the CDR3 is TGTGCCAGCAGCTCCGTATTTGGGGCAGCGGGGTCCTACAATGAGCAGTTCTTC. As protein: CASSSVFGAAGSYNEQFF.

The chain links TRBV27 to TRBJ1-1; TRBD1 is a possible D gene (5 bases). The V gene's germline CDR1 is MNHEY and CDR2 SMNVEV (reference sequence). Trimming removed 5 bases from V and 4 bases from J, with 20 bases in between. This CDR3 contains 16 residues. The CDR3: CASSPSGTVGGTEAFF. CDR3 sequence (DNA): TGTGCCAGCAGTCCGTCCGGGACGGTGGGGGGCACTGAAGCTTTCTTT.

A note on this clone: The same CDR3 arises from other DNA sequences in this sample as well. Here the CDR3 reads CASSEQGYNSPLHF. The CDR3 coding sequence is TGTGCCAGCAGCGAACAGGGGTATAATTCACCCCTCCACTTT. This sequence joins TRBV9 and TRBJ1-6; TRBD1 matches 7 bases. V shed 3 bases and J 4 bases; nucleotides not matched to a gene: 1. The CDR3 totals 14 residues. Germline V gives CDR1 SGDLS, CDR2 YYNGEE.

In regard to this clone: The same CDR3 arises from other DNA sequences in this sample as well. The chain employs TRBV7-2 and TRBJ2-3, with a weak D call TRBD2 (5 bases). Germline V CDR1 and CDR2: SGHTA, FQGNSA. V was clipped by 5 bases and J by 3 bases, with 12 bases between them. The CDR3 has 14 amino acids. CDR3 sequence reads: CASSTGLVTDTQYF. The CDR3 region has the DNA TGTGCCAGCAGCACTGGACTCGTTACAGATACGCAGTATTTT.

The rearrangement joins TRBV30 to TRBJ2-7; no definite D call. Trimming left V 7 bases short and J 4 bases short, with 11 bases between. The CDR3 is made up of 11 amino acids. Germline CDR1 GTSNPN, CDR2 SVGIG (reference sequence). CDR3 residues: CALYLGYEQYF. Written as DNA, the CDR3 is TGTGCCTTATACCTAGGGTACGAGCAGTACTTC.

This clone was picked up a small number of times. The V gene is TRBV30, the J gene TRBJ1-2; D ambiguous. V lost 7 bases, J lost 1 base, and 16 bases lay in between. The CDR3 has 14 amino acids. Looked up from germline, CDR1 is GTSNPN and CDR2 is SVGIG (reference sequence). Written as DNA, the CDR3 is TGTGCCTCCCCCGTCGAGGTGAATAACTATGGCTACACCTTC. Translated, it gives CASPVEVNNYGYTF.